Below are 17 T cell receptor beta chains sequenced from a single sample in a study of T cell responses to AZD1222 COVID-19 vaccine. The protocol was immunoSEQ multiplex PCR, while the TCRdb copy is restricted to in-frame clones and leaves out a portion. The table shows over 95,000 clones, with around nine tenths occurring only once. The source was peripheral blood, collected on day 0 of AZD1222 vaccination. The receptors come from an adult in good health.

The V gene is TRBV4-3, the J gene TRBJ1-1; D remains unclear. The CDR3 is 11 residues long. With 1 base removed from V and 11 bases from J, the gap between germline ends came to 8 bases. In germline, CDR1 is LGHNA, CDR2 YSLEER. CDR3 coding DNA: TGCGCCAGCAGCCAAGGGACGGCGGCTTTCTTT. Translated, it gives CASSQGTAAFF.

This chain uses TRBV7-2 with TRBJ1-5, with D perhaps TRBD1 (5 bases). The CDR3 is 17 amino acids. The germline V gene has CDR1 SGHTA and CDR2 FQGNSA. Trimming took 2 bases from V and 3 from J, leaving 17 bases between them. The CDR3 loop is CASSLLFGRGDNQPQHF. The DNA for the CDR3 is TGTGCCAGCAGCTTACTCTTCGGGAGGGGTGACAATCAGCCCCAGCATTTT.

The V and J genes are TRBV7-2 and TRBJ2-1; unclear D gene. The CDR3 extends over 15 amino acids. Trimming took 1 base from V and 5 from J, leaving 12 bases between them. CDR1 and CDR2 from the germline V gene are SGHTA and FQGNSA. This chain's CDR3 is CASSLEQAGHNEQFF. The CDR3, as DNA: TGTGCCAGCAGCTTAGAGCAGGCTGGCCACAATGAGCAGTTCTTC.

Note on this clone: The sample holds other DNA sequences that translate to the same CDR3. The rearrangement links TRBV29-1 to TRBJ2-2; D might be TRBD2 (5 bases). Germline CDR1 is SQVTM and CDR2 is ANQGSEA. The ends were cut back, 7 bases at V and 3 bases at J, with 6 bases in the middle. This CDR3 has 11 residues. CDR3 loop: CSGRDTGELFF. The CDR3 coding sequence is TGCAGCGGGCGGGACACCGGGGAGCTGTTTTTT.

J is TRBJ1-1 and V is TRBV6-1, with TRBD1 as a possible D gene (5 bases). Germline loops: CDR1 MNHNS, CDR2 SASEGT. The CDR3 loop spans 15 amino acids. The V end lost 2 bases, the J end lost 6 bases, and 16 bases lay between the germline ends. CDR3 nucleotides: TGTGCCAGCAGTGAAATCGGGGGAGGAAAATCTGAAGCTTTCTTT. Amino acids: CASSEIGGGKSEAFF.

The chain is built from TRBV4-1 and TRBJ2-1; 7 bases agree with TRBD2. The germline V gene has CDR1 MGHRA and CDR2 YSYEKL. This CDR3 region has 17 residues. V lost 4 bases, J lost 2 bases, and 11 bases stayed unmatched. The CDR3 bases are TGCGCCAGCAGCCCTCCAGGAGGGAGGGCCACCTACAATGAGCAGTTCTTC. Translating it yields CASSPPGGRATYNEQFF.

V and J are TRBV28 and TRBJ1-6; no clear D gene. The germline CDR1 and CDR2 sequences are MDHEN and SYDVKM. The CDR3 has 15 residues. Trimming left V 4 bases short and J 0 bases short, with 7 bases between. The CDR3: CASSSQNSYNSPLHF. The DNA for the CDR3 is TGTGCCAGCAGTTCACAGAACTCCTATAATTCACCCCTCCACTTT.

This clone was recorded a few times. This chain connects TRBV4-1 to TRBJ2-1; 15 positions agree with TRBD2. V shed 2 bases, J shed 7 bases, and the junction held 3 bases outside the gene matches. The germline CDR1 and CDR2 sequences are MGHRA and YSYEKL. The CDR3 totals 16 residues. The CDR3 coding sequence is TGCGCCAGCAGCCAATTAGGACTAGCGGGAGGGAATGAGCAGTTCTTC. Amino acids: CASSQLGLAGGNEQFF.

V is TRBV30 and J is TRBJ2-4, with 14 bases lining up with TRBD2. The CDR3 is 14 amino acids. V lost 2 bases and J lost 11; bases outside the gene matches: 5. Germline CDR1 GTSNPN, CDR2 SVGIG (reference sequence). CDR3 amino acids: CAWSRGLAGGFQYF. The CDR3 DNA reads TGTGCCTGGAGTAGAGGACTAGCGGGAGGTTTTCAGTACTTC.

The rearrangement uses TRBV25-1 and TRBJ1-1; D ambiguous. Germline CDR1 is MGHDK and CDR2 is SYGVNS. V was trimmed by 1 base and J by 6 bases, leaving 12 bases between them. The CDR3 spans 14 residues. CDR3 protein: CASSELGAGAEAFF. The CDR3 coding sequence is TGTGCCAGCAGTGAATTGGGAGCAGGCGCTGAAGCTTTCTTT.

V usage is TRBV6-5 and J usage is TRBJ1-6; 7 nucleotides line up with TRBD1. There are 14 residues in the CDR3. CDR1 MNHEY and CDR2 SVGAGI come from the germline V gene. Trimming cost V 8 bases and J 8 bases; bases outside gene matches: 9. CDR3 nucleotide sequence: TGTGCCAGCGGAGTACAGGGGTTGGATTCACCCCTCCACTTT. Its translation: CASGVQGLDSPLHF.

The rearrangement links TRBV29-1 to TRBJ1-2, with 10 bases lining up with TRBD1. Germline CDR1 is SQVTM and CDR2 is ANQGSEA. CDR3 length: 13 amino acids. V gave up 5 bases and J gave up 12 bases; unmatched junction bases: 12. The CDR3 spells CSVPGTGEKGDTF. The CDR3 DNA reads as TGCAGCGTTCCCGGGACAGGGGAGAAGGGCGACACCTTC.

CDR3 region: CAISWQGNSPLHF. The CDR3 DNA is TGTGCCATCAGTTGGCAGGGTAATTCACCCCTCCACTTT. The V call is TRBV10-3, the J call TRBJ1-6; a possible D gene is TRBD1 (5 bases). V was cut by 5 bases and J by 6 bases, with 8 bases left in between. CDR1 is ENHRY, CDR2 SYGVKD, per germline. The CDR3 covers 13 residues.

This chain links TRBV7-9 with TRBJ1-5; D unresolved. CDR1 and CDR2 (germline): SEHNR, FQNEAQ (reference sequence). The CDR3 loop spans 16 amino acids. Trimming stripped 5 bases from V and 1 base from J, with 15 bases between. DNA of the CDR3: TGTGCCAGCAGCAACGGGTCCCTCGGGAGCAATCAGCCCCAGCATTTT. It specifies CASSNGSLGSNQPQHF.

The chain's CDR3 is CASSQDWGGANVLTF. As DNA, the CDR3 is TGTGCCAGCAGCCAAGATTGGGGAGGGGCCAACGTCCTGACTTTC. The V and J genes are TRBV4-2 and TRBJ2-6; no clear D. V lost 0 bases and J 4 bases, leaving 7 bases between the germline ends. This CDR3 has 15 amino acids. Per the germline V gene, CDR1 is LGHNA and CDR2 is YNFKEQ.

V usage is TRBV5-4 and J usage is TRBJ2-1, with no clear D. V lost 1 base to trimming and J lost 4 bases, with 6 bases between them. The CDR3 is made up of 13 amino acids. In germline, CDR1 is SGHNT, CDR2 YYREEE (reference sequence). The CDR3 loop is CASSLSGYNEQFF. The CDR3 nucleotides read TGTGCCAGCAGCTTGTCAGGTTACAATGAGCAGTTCTTC.

This clone was counted a single time. The chain is built from TRBV4-2 and TRBJ1-2; D is unclear. This CDR3 has 17 amino acids. Germline V gives CDR1 LGHNA, CDR2 YNFKEQ. With 0 bases removed from V and 7 bases from J, the gap between germline ends came to 21 bases. The CDR3 DNA sequence: TGTGCCAGCAGCCAAGATCTCTCGATTAAGTTCGTTAGTGGCTACACCTTC. It translates to CASSQDLSIKFVSGYTF.